This T cell receptor beta chain emerged from a study of blood T cell dynamics during melanoma immunotherapy. About the research overall: First-line therapy was either pembrolizumab or nivolumab with ipilimumab for metastatic melanoma.

The assay was immunoSEQ multiplex PCR, and TCRdb's table has in-frame clones only and misses some. The data hold roughly 15,000 clones, with roughly 84% observed a single time. Time point described: pre-treatment baseline. This sample comprised blood, obtained from a patient treated with checkpoint blockade. This clonotype was obtained from a human donor with melanoma.

The CDR3 DNA sequence: TGCGCCAGCAGCCAAGAACGGGGGATCGACTATGGCTACACCTTC. It encodes CASSQERGIDYGYTF. J is TRBJ1-2 and V is TRBV4-1, with D tentatively TRBD1 (5 bases). CDR1 MGHRA and CDR2 YSYEKL come from the germline V gene. With 0 bases removed from V and 3 bases from J, the gap between germline ends came to 11 bases. The CDR3 is made up of 15 amino acids.